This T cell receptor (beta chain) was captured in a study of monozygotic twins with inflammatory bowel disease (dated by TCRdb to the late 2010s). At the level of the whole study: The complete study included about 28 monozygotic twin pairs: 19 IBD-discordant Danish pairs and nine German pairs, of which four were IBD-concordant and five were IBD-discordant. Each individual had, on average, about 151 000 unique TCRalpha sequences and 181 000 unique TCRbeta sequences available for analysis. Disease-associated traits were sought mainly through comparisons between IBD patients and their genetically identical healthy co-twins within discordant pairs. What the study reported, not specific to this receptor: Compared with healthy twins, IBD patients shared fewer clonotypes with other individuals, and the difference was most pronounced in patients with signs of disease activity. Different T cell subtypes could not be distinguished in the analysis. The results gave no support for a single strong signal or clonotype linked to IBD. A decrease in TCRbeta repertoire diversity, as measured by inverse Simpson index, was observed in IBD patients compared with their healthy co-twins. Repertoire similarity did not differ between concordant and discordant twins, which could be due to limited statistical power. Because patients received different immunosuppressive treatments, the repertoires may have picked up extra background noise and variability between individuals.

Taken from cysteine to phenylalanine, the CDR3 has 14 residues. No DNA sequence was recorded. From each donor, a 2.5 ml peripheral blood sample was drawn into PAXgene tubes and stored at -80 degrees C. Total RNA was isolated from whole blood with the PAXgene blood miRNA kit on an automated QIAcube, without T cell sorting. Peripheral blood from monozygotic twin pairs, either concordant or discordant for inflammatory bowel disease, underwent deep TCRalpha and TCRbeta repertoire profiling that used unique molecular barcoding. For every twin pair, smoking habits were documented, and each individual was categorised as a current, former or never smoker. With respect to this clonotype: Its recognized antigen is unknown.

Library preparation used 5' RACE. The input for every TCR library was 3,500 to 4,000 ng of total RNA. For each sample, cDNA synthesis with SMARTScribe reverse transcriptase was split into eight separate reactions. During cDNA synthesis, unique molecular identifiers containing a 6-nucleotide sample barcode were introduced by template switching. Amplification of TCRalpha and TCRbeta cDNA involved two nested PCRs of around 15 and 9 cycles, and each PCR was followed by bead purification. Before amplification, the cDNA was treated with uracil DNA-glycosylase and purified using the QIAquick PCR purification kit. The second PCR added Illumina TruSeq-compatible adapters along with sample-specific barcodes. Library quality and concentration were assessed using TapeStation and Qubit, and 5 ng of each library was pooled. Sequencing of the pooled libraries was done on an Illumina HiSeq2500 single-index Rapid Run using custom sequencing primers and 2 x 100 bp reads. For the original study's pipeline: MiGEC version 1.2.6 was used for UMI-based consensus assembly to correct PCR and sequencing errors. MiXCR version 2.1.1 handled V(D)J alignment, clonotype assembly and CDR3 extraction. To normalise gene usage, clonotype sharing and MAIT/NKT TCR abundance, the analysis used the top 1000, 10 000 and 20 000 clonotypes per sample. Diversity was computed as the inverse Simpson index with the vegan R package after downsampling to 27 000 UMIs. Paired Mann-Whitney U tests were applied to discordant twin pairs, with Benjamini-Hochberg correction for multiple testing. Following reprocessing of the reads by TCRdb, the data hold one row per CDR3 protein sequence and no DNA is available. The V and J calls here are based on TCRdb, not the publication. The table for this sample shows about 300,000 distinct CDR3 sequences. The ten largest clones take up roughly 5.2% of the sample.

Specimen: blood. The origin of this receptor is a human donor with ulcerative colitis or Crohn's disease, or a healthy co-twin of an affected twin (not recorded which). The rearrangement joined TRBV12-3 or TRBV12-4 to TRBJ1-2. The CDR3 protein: CASRKSGYGSGYTF.